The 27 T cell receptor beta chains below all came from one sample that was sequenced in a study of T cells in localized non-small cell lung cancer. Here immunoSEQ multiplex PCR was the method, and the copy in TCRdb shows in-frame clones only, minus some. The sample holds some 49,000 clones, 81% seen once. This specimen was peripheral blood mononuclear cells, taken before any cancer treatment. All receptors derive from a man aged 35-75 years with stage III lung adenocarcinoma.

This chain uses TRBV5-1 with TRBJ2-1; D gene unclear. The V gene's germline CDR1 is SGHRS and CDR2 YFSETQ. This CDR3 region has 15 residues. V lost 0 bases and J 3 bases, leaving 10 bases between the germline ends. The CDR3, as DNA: TGCGCCAGCAGCTTGGATAGGGCAGACTACAATGAGCAGTTCTTC. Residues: CASSLDRADYNEQFF.

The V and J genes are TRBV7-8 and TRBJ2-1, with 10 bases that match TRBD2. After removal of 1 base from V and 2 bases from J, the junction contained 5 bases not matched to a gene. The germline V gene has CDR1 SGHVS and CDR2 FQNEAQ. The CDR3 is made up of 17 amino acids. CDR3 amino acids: CASSLEPSGGAYNEQFF. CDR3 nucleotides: TGTGCCAGCAGCTTAGAACCGAGCGGGGGGGCCTACAATGAGCAGTTCTTC.

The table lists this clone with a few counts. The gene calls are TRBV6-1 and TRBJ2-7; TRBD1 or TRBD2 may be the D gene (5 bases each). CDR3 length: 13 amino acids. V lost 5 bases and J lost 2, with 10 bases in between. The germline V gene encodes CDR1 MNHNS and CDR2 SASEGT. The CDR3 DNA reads TGTGCCAGCAGTAGGGACGGACCCTACGAGCAGTACTTC. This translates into CASSRDGPYEQYF.

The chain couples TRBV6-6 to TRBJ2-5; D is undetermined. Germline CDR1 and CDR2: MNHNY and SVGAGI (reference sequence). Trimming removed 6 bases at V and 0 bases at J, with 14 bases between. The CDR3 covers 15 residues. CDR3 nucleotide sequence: TGTGCCAGCAGACCCTATGTCAGAGACCAAGAGACCCAGTACTTC. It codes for CASRPYVRDQETQYF.

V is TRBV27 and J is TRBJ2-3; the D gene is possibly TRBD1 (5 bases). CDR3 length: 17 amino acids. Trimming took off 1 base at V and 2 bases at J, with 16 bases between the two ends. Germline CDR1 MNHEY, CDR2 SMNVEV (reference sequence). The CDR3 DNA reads TGTGCCAGCAGTTTATTGGGTTTTCAGGGAATCACAGATACGCAGTATTTT. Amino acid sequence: CASSLLGFQGITDTQYF.

For the CDR3, the DNA is TGCGCCAGCAGCTCTTGGACAGGGGCTGTCGAGCAGTACTTC. Protein: CASSSWTGAVEQYF. This chain joins TRBV5-1 and TRBJ2-7, with 9 bases lining up with TRBD1. The CDR3 consists of 14 residues. CDR1 and CDR2 from the germline V gene are SGHRS and YFSETQ. Germline trimming cut 3 bases from V and 6 bases from J; bases unmatched to any gene: 7.

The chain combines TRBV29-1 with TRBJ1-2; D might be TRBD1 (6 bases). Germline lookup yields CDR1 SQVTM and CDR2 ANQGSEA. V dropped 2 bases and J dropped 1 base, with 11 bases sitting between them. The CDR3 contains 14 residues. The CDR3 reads CSVEPGEYNYGYTF. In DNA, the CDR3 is TGCAGCGTTGAACCAGGGGAGTATAACTATGGCTACACCTTC. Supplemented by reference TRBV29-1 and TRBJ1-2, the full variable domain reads SAVISQKPSRDICQRGTSLTIQCQVDSQVTMMFWYRQQPGQSLTLIATANQGSEATYESGFVIDKFPISRPNLTFSTLTVSNMSPEDSSIYLCSVEPGEYNYGYTFGSGTRLTVV.

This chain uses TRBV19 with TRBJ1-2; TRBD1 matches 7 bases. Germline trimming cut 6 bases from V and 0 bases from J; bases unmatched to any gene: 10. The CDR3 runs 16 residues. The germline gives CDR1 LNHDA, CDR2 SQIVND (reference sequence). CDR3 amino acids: CASRASRDSANYGYTF. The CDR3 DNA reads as TGTGCCAGTAGGGCTTCCCGGGACAGCGCTAACTATGGCTACACCTTC.

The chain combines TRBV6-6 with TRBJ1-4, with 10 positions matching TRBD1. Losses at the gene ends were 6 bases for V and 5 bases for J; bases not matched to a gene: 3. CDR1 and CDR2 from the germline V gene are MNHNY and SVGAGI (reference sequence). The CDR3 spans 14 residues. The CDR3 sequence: CASSRDRGNEKLFF. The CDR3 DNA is TGTGCCAGCAGCCGGGACAGGGGAAATGAAAAACTGTTTTTT.

CDR3 coding DNA: TGTGCCAGCAGTGGGGACTACGAGCAGTACTTC. It codes for CASSGDYEQYF. The rearrangement uses TRBV25-1 and TRBJ2-7; D remains ambiguous. Germline V CDR1 and CDR2: MGHDK, SYGVNS. Trimming removed 4 bases from V and 3 bases from J, with 4 bases in between. CDR3 length equals 11 residues.

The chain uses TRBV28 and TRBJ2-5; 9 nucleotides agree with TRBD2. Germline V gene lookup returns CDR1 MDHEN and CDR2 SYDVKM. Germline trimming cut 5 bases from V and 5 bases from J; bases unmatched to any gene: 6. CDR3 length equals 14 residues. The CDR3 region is CASSEGGGAETQYF. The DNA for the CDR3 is TGTGCCAGCAGTGAGGGCGGGGGGGCGGAGACCCAGTACTTC.

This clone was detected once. This CDR3 is CASSPIRGIQETQYF. CDR3 bases: TGTGCCAGCAGCCCTATACGGGGGATCCAAGAGACCCAGTACTTC. The genes are TRBV6-6 and TRBJ2-7, with TRBD2 as a possible D gene (6 bases). The tail of the sequence fits TRBJ2-5 better, so the J call may be wrong. CDR1 MNHNY and CDR2 SVGAGI come from the germline V gene (reference sequence). This CDR3 comprises 15 residues.

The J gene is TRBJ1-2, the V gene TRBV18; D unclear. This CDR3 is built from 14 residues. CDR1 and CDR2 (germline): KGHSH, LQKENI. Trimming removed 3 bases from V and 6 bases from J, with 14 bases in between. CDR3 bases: TGTGCCAGCTCACCCTCGTACGACAAGGATGGCTACACCTTC. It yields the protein CASSPSYDKDGYTF.

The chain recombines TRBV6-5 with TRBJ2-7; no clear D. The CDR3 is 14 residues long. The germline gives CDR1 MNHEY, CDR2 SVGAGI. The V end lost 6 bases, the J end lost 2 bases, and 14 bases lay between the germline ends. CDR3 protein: CASSRTSTAYEQYF. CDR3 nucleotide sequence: TGTGCCAGCAGCAGAACCTCTACCGCCTACGAGCAGTACTTC.

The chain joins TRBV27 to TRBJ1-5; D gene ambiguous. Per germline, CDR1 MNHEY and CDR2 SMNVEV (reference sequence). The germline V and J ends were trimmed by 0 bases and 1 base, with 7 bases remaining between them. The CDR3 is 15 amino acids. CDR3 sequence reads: CASSLSHASNQPQHF. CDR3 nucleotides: TGTGCCAGCAGTTTATCACATGCAAGCAATCAGCCCCAGCATTTT.

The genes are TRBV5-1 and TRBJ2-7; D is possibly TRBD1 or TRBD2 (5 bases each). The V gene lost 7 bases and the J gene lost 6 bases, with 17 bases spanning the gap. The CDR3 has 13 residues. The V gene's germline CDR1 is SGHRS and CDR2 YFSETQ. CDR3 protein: CASSLSGTPEQYF. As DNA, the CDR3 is TGCGCCAGCTCTCTCTCCGGGACCCCCGAGCAGTACTTC.

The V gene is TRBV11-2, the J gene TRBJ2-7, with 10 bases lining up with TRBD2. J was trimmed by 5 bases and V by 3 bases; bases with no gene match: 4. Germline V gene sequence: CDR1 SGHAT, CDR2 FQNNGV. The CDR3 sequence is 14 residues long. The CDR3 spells CASSFAGTSDEQYF. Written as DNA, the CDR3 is TGTGCCAGCAGCTTCGCCGGGACTAGCGACGAGCAGTACTTC. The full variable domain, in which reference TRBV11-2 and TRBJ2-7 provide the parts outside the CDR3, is EAGVAQSPRYKIIEKRQSVAFWCNPISGHATLYWYQQILGQGPKLLIQFQNNGVVDDSQLPKDRFSAERLKGVDSTLKIQPAKLEDSAVYLCASSFAGTSDEQYFGPGTRLTVT.

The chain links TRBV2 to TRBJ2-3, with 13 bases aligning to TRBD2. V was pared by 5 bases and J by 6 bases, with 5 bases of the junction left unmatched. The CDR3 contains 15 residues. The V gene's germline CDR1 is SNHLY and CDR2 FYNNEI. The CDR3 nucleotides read TGTGCCAGCAGTCCATTGACTAGCGGGGGGGATACGCAGTATTTT. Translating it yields CASSPLTSGGDTQYF.

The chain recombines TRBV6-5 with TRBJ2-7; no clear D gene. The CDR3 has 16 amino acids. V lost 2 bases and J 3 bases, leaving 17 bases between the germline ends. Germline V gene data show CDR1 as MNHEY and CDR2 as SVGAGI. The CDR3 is CASSYALPDGIYEQYF. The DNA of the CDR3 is TGTGCCAGCAGTTACGCCCTACCGGACGGCATCTACGAGCAGTACTTC.

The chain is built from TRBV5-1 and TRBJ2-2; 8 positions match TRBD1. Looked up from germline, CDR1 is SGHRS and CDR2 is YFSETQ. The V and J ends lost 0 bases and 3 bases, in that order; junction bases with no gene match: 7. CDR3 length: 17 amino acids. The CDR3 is CASSLETGEWDTGELFF. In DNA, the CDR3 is TGCGCCAGCAGCTTGGAGACAGGGGAGTGGGACACCGGGGAGCTGTTTTTT.

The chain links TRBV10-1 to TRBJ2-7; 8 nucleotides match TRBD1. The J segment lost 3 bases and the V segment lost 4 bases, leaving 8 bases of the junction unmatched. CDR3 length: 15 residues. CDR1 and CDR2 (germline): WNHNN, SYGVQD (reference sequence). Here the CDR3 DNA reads TGCGCCAGCAGTGGATGGCAGGGGGCAGGCTACGAGCAGTACTTC. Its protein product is CASSGWQGAGYEQYF.

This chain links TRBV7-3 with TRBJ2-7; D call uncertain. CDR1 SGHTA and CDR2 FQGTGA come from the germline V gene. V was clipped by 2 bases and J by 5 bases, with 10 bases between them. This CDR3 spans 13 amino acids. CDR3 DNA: TGTGCCAGCAGCTTATCGGATGGGAACGAGCAGTACTTC. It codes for CASSLSDGNEQYF. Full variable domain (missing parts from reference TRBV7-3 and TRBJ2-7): GAGVSQTPSNKVTEKGKYVELRCDPISGHTALYWYRQSLGQGPEFLIYFQGTGAADDSGLPNDRFFAVRPEGSVSTLKIQRTERGDSAVYLCASSLSDGNEQYFGPGTRLTVT.

This CDR3 is CSVAVSGANVLTF. CDR3 in DNA: TGCAGCGTTGCGGTCTCTGGGGCCAACGTCCTGACTTTC. The rearrangement uses TRBV29-1 and TRBJ2-6; D unresolved. The CDR3 loop spans 13 amino acids. Germline V gene lookup returns CDR1 SQVTM and CDR2 ANQGSEA. V lost 4 bases and J lost 0, with 4 bases in between.

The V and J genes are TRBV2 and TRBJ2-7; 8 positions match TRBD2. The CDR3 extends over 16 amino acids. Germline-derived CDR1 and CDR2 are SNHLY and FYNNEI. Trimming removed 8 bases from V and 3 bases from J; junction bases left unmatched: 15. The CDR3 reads CASGRGGLEARYEQYF. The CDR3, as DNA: TGTGCCAGCGGACGGGGGGGGCTGGAGGCCCGCTACGAGCAGTACTTC.

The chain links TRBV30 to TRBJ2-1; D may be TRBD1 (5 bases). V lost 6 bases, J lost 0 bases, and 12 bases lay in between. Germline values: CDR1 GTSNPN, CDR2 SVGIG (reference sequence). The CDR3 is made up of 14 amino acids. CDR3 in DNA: TGTGCCTGCCAACGACAGAGCTCCTACAATGAGCAGTTCTTC. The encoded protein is CACQRQSSYNEQFF.

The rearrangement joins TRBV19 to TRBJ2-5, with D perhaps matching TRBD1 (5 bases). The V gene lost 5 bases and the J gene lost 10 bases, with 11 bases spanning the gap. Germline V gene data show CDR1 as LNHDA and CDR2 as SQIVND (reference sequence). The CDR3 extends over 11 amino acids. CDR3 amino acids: CASSSKGLQYF. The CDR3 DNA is TGTGCCAGTAGTTCTAAGGGGCTCCAGTACTTC. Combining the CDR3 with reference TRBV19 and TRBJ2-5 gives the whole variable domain DGGITQSPKYLFRKEGQNVTLSCEQNLNHDAMYWYRQDPGQGLRLIYYSQIVNDFQKGDIAEGYSVSREKKESFPLTVTSAQKNPTAFYLCASSSKGLQYFGPGTRLLVL.

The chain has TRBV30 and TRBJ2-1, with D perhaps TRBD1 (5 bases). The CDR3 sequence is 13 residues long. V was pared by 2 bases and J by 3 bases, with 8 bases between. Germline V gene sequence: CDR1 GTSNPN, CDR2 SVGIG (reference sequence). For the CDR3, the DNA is TGTGCCTGGAGTCAAACAGGCTACAATGAGCAGTTCTTC. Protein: CAWSQTGYNEQFF.